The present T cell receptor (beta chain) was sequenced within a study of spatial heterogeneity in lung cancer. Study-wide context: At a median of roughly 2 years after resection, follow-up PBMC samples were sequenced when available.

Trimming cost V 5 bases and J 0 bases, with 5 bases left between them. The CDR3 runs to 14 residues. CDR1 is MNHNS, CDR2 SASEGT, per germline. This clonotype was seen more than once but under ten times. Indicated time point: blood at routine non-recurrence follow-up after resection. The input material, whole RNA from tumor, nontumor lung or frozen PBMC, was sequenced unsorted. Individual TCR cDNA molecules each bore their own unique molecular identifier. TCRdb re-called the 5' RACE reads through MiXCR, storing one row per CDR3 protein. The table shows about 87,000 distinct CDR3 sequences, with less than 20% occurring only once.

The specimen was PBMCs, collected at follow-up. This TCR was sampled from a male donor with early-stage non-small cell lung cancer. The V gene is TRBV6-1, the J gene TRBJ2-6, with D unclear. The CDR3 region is CASSTDSGANVLTF. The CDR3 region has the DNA TGTGCCAGCAGTACGGACTCTGGGGCCAACGTCCTGACTTTC.